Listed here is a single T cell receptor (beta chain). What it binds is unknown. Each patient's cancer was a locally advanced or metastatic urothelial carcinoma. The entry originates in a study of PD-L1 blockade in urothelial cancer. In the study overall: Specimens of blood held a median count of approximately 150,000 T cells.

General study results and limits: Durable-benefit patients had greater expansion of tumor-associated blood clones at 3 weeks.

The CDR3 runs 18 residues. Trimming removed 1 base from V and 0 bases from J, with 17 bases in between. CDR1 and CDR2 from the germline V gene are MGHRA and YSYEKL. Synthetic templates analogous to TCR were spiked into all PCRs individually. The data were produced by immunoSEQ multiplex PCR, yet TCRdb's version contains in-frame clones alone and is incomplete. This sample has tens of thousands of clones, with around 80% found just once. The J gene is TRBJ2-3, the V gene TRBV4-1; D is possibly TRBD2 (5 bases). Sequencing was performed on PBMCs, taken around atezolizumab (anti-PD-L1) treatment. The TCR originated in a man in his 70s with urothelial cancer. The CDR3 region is CASSQVLYSAASTDTQYF. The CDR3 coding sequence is TGCGCCAGCAGCCAAGTCCTATATAGCGCGGCTAGCACAGATACGCAGTATTTT.